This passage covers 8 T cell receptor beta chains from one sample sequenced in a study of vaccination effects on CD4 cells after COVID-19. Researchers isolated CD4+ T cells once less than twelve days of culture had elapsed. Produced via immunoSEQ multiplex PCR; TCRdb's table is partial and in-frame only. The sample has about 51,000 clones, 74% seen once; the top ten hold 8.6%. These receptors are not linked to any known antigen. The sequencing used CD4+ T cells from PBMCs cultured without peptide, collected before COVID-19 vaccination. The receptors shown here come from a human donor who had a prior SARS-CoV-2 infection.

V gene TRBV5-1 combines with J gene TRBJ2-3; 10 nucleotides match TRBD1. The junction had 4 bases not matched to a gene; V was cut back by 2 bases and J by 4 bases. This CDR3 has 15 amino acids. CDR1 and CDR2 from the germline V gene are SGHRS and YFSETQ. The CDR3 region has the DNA TGCGCCAGCAGCTTCCTAGGGACAGGGGCAGATACGCAGTATTTT. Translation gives CASSFLGTGADTQYF. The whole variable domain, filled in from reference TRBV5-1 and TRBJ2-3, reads KAGVTQTPRYLIKTRGQQVTLSCSPISGHRSVSWYQQTPGQGLQFLFEYFSETQRNKGNFPGRFSGRQFSNSRSEMNVSTLELGDSALYLCASSFLGTGADTQYFGPGTRLTVL.

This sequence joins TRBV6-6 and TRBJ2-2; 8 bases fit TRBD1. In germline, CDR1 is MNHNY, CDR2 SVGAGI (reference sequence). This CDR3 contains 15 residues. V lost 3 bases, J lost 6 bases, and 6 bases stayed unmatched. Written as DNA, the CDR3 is TGTGCCAGCAGTTATCTACAGGGGGTTCCCGGGGAGCTGTTTTTT. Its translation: CASSYLQGVPGELFF.

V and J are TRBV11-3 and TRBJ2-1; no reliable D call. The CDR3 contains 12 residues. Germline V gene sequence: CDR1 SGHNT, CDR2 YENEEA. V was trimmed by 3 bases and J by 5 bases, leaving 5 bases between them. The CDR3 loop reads CASSLAHNEQFF. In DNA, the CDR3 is TGTGCCAGCAGCTTGGCCCACAATGAGCAGTTCTTC.

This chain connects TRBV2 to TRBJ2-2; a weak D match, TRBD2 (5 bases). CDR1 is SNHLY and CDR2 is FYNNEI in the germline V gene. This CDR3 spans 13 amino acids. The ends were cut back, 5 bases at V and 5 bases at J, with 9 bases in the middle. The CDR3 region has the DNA TGTGCCAGCAGTCCCACGGGGACCGGGGAGCTGTTTTTT. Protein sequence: CASSPTGTGELFF. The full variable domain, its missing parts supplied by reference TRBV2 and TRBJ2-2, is EPEVTQTPSHQVTQMGQEVILRCVPISNHLYFYWYRQILGQKVEFLVSFYNNEISEKSEIFDDQFSVERPDGSNFTLKIRSTKLEDSAMYFCASSPTGTGELFFGEGSRLTVL.

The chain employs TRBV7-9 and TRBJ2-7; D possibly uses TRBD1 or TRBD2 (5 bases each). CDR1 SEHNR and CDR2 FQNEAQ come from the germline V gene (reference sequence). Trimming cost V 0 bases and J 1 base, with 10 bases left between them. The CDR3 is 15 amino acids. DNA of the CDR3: TGTGCCAGCAGCTTAGCCCGGGACGGATCCTACGAGCAGTACTTC. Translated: CASSLARDGSYEQYF.

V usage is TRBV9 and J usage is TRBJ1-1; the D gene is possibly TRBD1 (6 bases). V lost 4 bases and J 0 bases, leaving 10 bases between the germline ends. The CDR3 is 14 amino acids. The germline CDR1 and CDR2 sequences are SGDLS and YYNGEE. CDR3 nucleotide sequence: TGTGCCAGCAGCAGACAGGCGCTGAACACTGAAGCTTTCTTT. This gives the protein CASSRQALNTEAFF.

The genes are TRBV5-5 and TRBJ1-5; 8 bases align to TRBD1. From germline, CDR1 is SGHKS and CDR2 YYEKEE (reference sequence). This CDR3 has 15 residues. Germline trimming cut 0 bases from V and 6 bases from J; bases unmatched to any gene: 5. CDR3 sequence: CASSLVAGGGQPQHF. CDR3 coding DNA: TGTGCCAGCAGCTTGGTGGCAGGGGGCGGTCAGCCCCAGCATTTT.

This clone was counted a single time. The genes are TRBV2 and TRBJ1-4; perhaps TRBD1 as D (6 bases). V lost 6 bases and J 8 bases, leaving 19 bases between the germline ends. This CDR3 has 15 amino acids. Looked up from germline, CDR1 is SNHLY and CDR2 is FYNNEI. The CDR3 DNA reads TGTGCCAGCAGCCCCGAAGGGGGGCGTGAAGAAAAACTGTTTTTT. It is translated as CASSPEGGREEKLFF.